These 14 T cell receptor beta chains originate from one sample sequenced in a study of PD-L1 blockade in urothelial cancer. TCRdb's copy holds only in-frame clones and misses some; the assay was immunoSEQ multiplex PCR. The table has roughly 24,000 clones, about 88% seen once. The sample here was PBMCs, taken around atezolizumab (anti-PD-L1) treatment. These receptors originate from a man between 60 and 75 years old with urothelial cancer.

This clone has more than one count but fewer than ten. The chain uses TRBV15 and TRBJ2-5, with D possibly matching TRBD1 (6 bases). The CDR3 runs to 15 residues. Germline lookup yields CDR1 LNHNV and CDR2 YYDKDF (reference sequence). Deletions cut 0 bases from V and 5 bases from J, with 13 bases between. CDR3 loop: CATSRETGSFETQYF. The CDR3 nucleotides read TGTGCCACCAGCAGAGAGACAGGTTCATTCGAGACCCAGTACTTC.

The chain carries TRBV15 and TRBJ2-3, with 9 bases identical to TRBD2. The germline gives CDR1 LNHNV, CDR2 YYDKDF (reference sequence). The V gene end was trimmed by 5 bases and the J gene end by 4 bases; junction bases not matched to a gene: 10. The CDR3 runs 16 residues. The CDR3 DNA sequence: TGTGCCACCAGCCCAAAGGGCGGGAGGGGGTCAGATACGCAGTATTTT. Translated: CATSPKGGRGSDTQYF.

The CDR3 region is CASSQNVQRSNTEAFF. CDR3 in DNA: TGCGCCAGCAGCCAAAATGTTCAGAGGTCGAACACTGAAGCTTTCTTT. The chain carries TRBV5-1 and TRBJ1-1; D is ambiguous. This CDR3 region has 16 residues. V lost 4 bases, J lost 1 base, and 17 bases lay in between. Germline-derived CDR1 and CDR2 are SGHRS and YFSETQ.

The CDR3 nucleotides read TGTGCCAGCAGTTACTCGACAGGGGTCACTGAAGCTTTCTTT. Protein product: CASSYSTGVTEAFF. This chain uses TRBV6-5 with TRBJ1-1, with TRBD1 identical over 8 bases. V lost 0 bases to trimming and J lost 4 bases; unmatched junction nucleotides: 1. The CDR3 consists of 14 residues. Germline V CDR1 and CDR2: MNHEY, SVGAGI.

The V and J genes are TRBV12-2 and TRBJ2-5; the table's D call TRBD2 went unverified against the DNA. TRBV12-2 is assigned pseudogene status. The CDR3 runs 15 residues. CDR3 DNA: TGTGCAAGTCGCCCCGCTAGCGGGAGTACTGAGACCCAGTACTTC. Its protein is CASRPASGSTETQYF.

The V gene is TRBV5-1, the J gene TRBJ2-6; 7 positions agree with TRBD1. The CDR3 is 18 residues long. V lost 4 bases, J lost 0 bases, and 10 bases stayed unmatched. Germline V gene sequence: CDR1 SGHRS, CDR2 YFSETQ. CDR3 bases: TGCGCCAGCAGCACTACGGGACAGCGTAGCTCTGGGGCCAACGTCCTGACTTTC. Its protein product is CASSTTGQRSSGANVLTF.

J is TRBJ2-7 and V is TRBV6-1, with 8 bases identical to TRBD1. The CDR3 contains 15 residues. With 3 bases clipped from V and 3 bases from J, the junction kept 7 bases outside the gene matches. Germline lookup yields CDR1 MNHNS and CDR2 SASEGT. In DNA, the CDR3 is TGTGCCAGCAGTGAGGGACAGGACCTTATCTACGAGCAGTACTTC. Its protein product is CASSEGQDLIYEQYF.

This clone appeared once. The chain carries TRBV18 and TRBJ1-2; D may be TRBD1 (6 bases). V was trimmed by 2 bases and J by 4 bases, leaving 11 bases between them. Germline assignment: CDR1 KGHSH and CDR2 LQKENI. The CDR3 runs 14 residues. The CDR3 loop reads CASSPGGSTYGYTF. CDR3 coding DNA: TGTGCCAGCTCACCAGGGGGCTCCACCTATGGCTACACCTTC.

This clone was seen just once. The chain combines TRBV11-2 with TRBJ2-1, with TRBD2 matching 12 bases. Germline CDR1 SGHAT, CDR2 FQNNGV. The CDR3 is made up of 18 amino acids. With V trimmed by 0 bases and J by 9 bases, 12 bases remained unmatched. The CDR3 spells CASSLDWGASGRATEQFF. CDR3 coding DNA: TGTGCCAGCAGCTTAGATTGGGGGGCTAGCGGGAGGGCCACTGAGCAGTTCTTC.

This chain uses TRBV6-1 with TRBJ2-6, with unresolved D. Germline CDR1 is MNHNS and CDR2 is SASEGT. This CDR3 comprises 15 residues. The V and J ends lost 6 bases and 4 bases respectively, with 13 bases between them. The CDR3 protein is CASRTSGLGANVLTF. The CDR3 nucleotides are TGTGCCAGCAGAACATCAGGCTTGGGGGCCAACGTCCTGACTTTC.

The rearrangement joins TRBV27 to TRBJ2-1; 14 bases line up with TRBD2. Trimming removed 8 bases from V and 4 bases from J; junction bases left unmatched: 10. CDR3 length equals 17 residues. Germline V gene lookup returns CDR1 MNHEY and CDR2 SMNVEV (reference sequence). CDR3 coding DNA: TGTGCCAGCGGATCTAGACTAGCGGGGGGGGGTTACAATGAGCAGTTCTTC. Translating gives CASGSRLAGGGYNEQFF.

The gene calls are TRBV29-1 and TRBJ2-1; 8 bases agree with TRBD2. There are 14 residues in the CDR3. Germline CDR1 reads SQVTM; CDR2 reads ANQGSEA. Unmatched junction bases numbered 6, after V lost 4 bases and J lost 4 bases. CDR3 in amino acids: CSVAGTSPYNEQFF. The CDR3 bases are TGCAGCGTTGCCGGGACTAGTCCATACAATGAGCAGTTCTTC.

The rearrangement joins TRBV9 to TRBJ1-6, with 9 bases identical to TRBD1. Germline V gene lookup returns CDR1 SGDLS and CDR2 YYNGEE. The CDR3 has 15 residues. V dropped 2 bases and J dropped 5; count of bases not matched to a gene: 2. CDR3 bases: TGTGCCAGCAGCGTTCGGACAGGGGATAATTCACCCCTCCACTTT. Translating gives CASSVRTGDNSPLHF.

In its sample, this clone was seen once. CDR3 bases: TGTGCCAGCTCACTCGAGACAGGGAGGATCAATGAGCAGTTCTTC. Translating gives CASSLETGRINEQFF. This chain joins TRBV18 and TRBJ2-1; tentative D call: TRBD1 (7 bases). V lost 4 bases, J lost 6 bases, and 16 bases lay in between. In germline, CDR1 is KGHSH, CDR2 LQKENI. This CDR3 is 15 amino acids long.